This TCR beta chain was identified in a study of T-cell reconstitution after alpha-beta-depleted transplantation in children. Findings and limits, study-wide: Hyperexpanded clones declined; after one year, newly produced T cells mostly supplied diversity. Some patients' high day-60 TCRbeta diversity was attributed to recipient cells surviving conditioning. Several hundred rapidly expanded clones from non-depleted graft cells reportedly supplied alpha-beta T cells about two months post-transplant.

Deletions cut 7 bases from V and 3 bases from J, with 12 bases between. Germline V CDR1 and CDR2: MNHEY, SVGEGT. CDR3 length equals 14 residues. Turning to this clonotype: Its antigen is unknown.

As it was prepared, the TCRbeta library received unique molecular identifiers. TCRdb used MiXCR to reprocess the PCR reads, holding one entry per CDR3 protein. The sample contains about 300,000 distinct CDR3 sequences, around 7.1% of which appear only once. Material: peripheral blood, obtained 360 days after TCRalphabeta/CD19-depleted stem cell transplant. The receptor comes from a female patient aged 2-10 years who had a stem cell transplant for Fanconi anemia, so the T cells may come from the graft donor. V usage is TRBV6-2 or TRBV6-3 and J usage is TRBJ2-2; D unresolved. The CDR3 sequence is CASTYGPYTGELFF. The CDR3 nucleotides read TGTGCCAGCACCTATGGACCTTACACCGGGGAGCTGTTTTTT.